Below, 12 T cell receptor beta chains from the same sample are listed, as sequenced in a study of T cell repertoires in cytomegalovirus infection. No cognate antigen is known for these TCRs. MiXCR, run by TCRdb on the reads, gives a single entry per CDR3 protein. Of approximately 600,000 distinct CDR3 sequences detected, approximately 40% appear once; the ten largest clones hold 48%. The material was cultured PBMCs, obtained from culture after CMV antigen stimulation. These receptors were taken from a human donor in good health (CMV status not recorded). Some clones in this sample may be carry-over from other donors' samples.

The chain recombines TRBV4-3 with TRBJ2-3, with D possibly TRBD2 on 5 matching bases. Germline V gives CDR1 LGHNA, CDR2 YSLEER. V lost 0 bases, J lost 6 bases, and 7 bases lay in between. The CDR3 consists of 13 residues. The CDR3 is CASSQDPGDTQYF. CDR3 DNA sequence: TGCGCCAGCAGCCAAGATCCGGGGGATACGCAGTATTTT.

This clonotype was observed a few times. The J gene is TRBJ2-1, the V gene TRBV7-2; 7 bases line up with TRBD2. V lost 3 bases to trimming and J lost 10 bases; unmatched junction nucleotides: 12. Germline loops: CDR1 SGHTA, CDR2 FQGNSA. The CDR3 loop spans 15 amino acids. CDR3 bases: TGTGCCAGCAGCTTCAGTTTGGCGGGGGTTGGGGAGCAGTTCTTC. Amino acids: CASSFSLAGVGEQFF.

The DNA of the CDR3 is TGTGCCAGCAGTTGGTCCCGGGACTGGGCTGGGGGCAATGAGCAGTTCTTC. This codes for CASSWSRDWAGGNEQFF. The V call is TRBV12-3 or TRBV12-4, the J call TRBJ2-1; possibly TRBD2 for D (6 bases). Trimming took 4 bases from V and 6 from J, leaving 22 bases between them. The CDR3 runs 17 residues.

For the CDR3, the DNA is TGTGCCACCGTAGCGGGAAATGAGCAGTTCTTC. As protein: CATVAGNEQFF. The chain joins TRBV2 to TRBJ2-1, with 8 bases lining up with TRBD2. Looked up from germline, CDR1 is SNHLY and CDR2 is FYNNEI. This CDR3 is 11 amino acids long. The trim removed 10 bases at V and 7 bases at J, leaving 3 bases unmatched.

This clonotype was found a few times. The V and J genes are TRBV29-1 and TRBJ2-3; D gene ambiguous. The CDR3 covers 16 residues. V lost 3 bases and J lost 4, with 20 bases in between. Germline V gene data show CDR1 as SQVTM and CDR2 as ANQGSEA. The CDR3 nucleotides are TGCAGCGTTGACCCACTTTCATCGGGTTCTGCAGATACGCAGTATTTT. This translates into CSVDPLSSGSADTQYF.

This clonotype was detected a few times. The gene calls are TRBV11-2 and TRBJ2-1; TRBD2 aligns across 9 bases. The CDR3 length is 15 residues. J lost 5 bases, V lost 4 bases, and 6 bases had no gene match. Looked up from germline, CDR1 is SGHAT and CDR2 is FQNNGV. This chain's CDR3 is CASSSSSGGHNEQFF. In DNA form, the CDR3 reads TGTGCCAGCAGCTCCTCAAGCGGGGGGCACAATGAGCAGTTCTTC.

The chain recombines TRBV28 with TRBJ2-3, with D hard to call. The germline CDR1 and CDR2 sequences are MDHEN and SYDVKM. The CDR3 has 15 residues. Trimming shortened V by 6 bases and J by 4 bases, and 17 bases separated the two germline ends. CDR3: CASRGKGGLADTQYF. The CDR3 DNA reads TGTGCCAGCAGAGGGAAGGGTGGGCTCGCAGATACGCAGTATTTT.

The CDR3 loop reads CASRATEKLFF. CDR3 sequence (DNA): TGTGCCAGCAGAGCTACCGAAAAACTGTTTTTT. The chain carries TRBV6-2 or TRBV6-3 and TRBJ1-4; D is unresolved. Germline assignment: CDR1 MNHEY and CDR2 SVGEGT. This CDR3 region has 11 residues. Deletions cut 6 bases from V and 8 bases from J, with 7 bases between.

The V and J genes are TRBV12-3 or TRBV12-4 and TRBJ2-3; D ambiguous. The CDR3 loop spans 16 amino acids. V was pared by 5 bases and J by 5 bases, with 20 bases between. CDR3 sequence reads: CASSLLWVSSEDTQYF. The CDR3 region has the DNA TGTGCCAGCAGTCTCCTTTGGGTGTCGTCAGAAGATACGCAGTATTTT.

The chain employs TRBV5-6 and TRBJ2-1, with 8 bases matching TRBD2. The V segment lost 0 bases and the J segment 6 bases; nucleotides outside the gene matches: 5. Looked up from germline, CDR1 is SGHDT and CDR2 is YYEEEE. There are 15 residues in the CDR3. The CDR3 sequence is CASSLGLARFNEQFF. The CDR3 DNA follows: TGTGCCAGCAGCTTGGGACTAGCGCGCTTCAATGAGCAGTTCTTC.

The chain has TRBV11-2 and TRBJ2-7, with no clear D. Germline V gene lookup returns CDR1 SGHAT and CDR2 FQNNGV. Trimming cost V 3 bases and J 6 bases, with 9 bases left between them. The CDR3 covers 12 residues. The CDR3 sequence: CASSFTSSEQYF. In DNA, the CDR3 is TGTGCCAGCAGCTTTACGTCTAGCGAGCAGTACTTC.

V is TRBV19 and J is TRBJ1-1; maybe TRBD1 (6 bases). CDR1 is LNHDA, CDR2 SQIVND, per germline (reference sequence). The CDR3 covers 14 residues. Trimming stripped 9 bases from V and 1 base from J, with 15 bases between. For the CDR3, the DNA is TGTGCCAGCACCAATCAGGGGACGAACACTGAAGCTTTCTTT. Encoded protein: CASTNQGTNTEAFF.